This paragraph reports one T cell receptor (beta chain). There is no known antigen for this receptor. No base-level quality is on record; no much larger clone is a single base apart. This entry belongs to a study of T cell repertoires in cytomegalovirus infection (dated by TCRdb to 2018 to 2020). About the full investigation: Recently identified HLA-C-restricted CMV epitopes, whose presentation resists viral immunomodulation, were targeted by peptide stimulations together with well-studied HLA-B-restricted epitopes. The HLA type of each donor mattered for the analysis, because public TCR beta signatures pointed to carriage of CMV infection along with the matching HLA type. General findings and caveats noted by the study authors: The ex vivo response was dominated by HLA-C-restricted CMV-specific TCR beta clonotypes, and the single most frequent clonotype in two of eight donors was supplied by these HLA-C-restricted clonotypes. In both this cohort and an independent roughly 330-donor cohort, the cumulative frequency of public TCR beta family members distinguished carriers of CMV infection plus the relevant HLA type.

The treatment or condition label, read with the paper, signifies: in vitro stimulation with specific CMV peptide epitopes to enrich CMV-specific T cells. Relative to germline, V is 6 bases shorter and J is 1 base shorter, with 12 bases between their ends. The CDR3 runs 14 residues from the cysteine to the phenylalanine. Only CDR3 DNA remains: 42 bases, in frame from the first base. CDR1 MNHNY and CDR2 SVGAGI were looked up in the germline V gene (reference sequence). These reads were obtained on an Illumina HiSeq 1500. TCRdb handled the public reads itself, with Q25 trimming in fastp and clone calling in MiXCR, and kept productive beta chains. Entries are consolidated by CDR3 protein sequence, retaining the most common genes and DNA. In all, the sample holds about 770,000 distinct CDR3 sequences, and 25% to 35% of those were seen once. Of the sample, less than 15% falls within the top ten clones.

The clonotype was recovered from a human donor in good health (CMV status not recorded). Some clones in this sample may be carry-over from other donors' samples. The specimen comprised cultured CD8+ T cells from PBMCs, sampled from culture after CMV antigen stimulation. The receptor chain draws on TRBV6-6 and TRBJ1-1, with the D segment identity uncertain. CDR3 region: CASRKEHPNTEAFF. The DNA reads TGTGCCAGCAGAAAGGAACACCCGAACACTGAAGCTTTCTTT.